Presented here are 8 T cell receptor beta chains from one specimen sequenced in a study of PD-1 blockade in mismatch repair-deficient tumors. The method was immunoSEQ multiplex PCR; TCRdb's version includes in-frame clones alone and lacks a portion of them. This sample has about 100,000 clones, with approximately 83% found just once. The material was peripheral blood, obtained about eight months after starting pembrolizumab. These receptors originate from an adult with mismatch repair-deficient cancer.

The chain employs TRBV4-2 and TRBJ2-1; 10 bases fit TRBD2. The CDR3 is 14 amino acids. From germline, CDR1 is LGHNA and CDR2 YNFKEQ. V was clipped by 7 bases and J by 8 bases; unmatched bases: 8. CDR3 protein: CASTPGLASHEQFF. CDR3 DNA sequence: TGTGCCAGCACTCCGGGACTAGCGTCCCATGAGCAGTTCTTC.

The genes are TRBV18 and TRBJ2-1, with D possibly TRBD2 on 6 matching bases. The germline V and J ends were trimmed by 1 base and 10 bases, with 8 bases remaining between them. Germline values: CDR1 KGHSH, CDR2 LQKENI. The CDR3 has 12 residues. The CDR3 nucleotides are TGTGCCAGCTCACCACAGGGAGGAGAGCAGTTCTTC. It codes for CASSPQGGEQFF.

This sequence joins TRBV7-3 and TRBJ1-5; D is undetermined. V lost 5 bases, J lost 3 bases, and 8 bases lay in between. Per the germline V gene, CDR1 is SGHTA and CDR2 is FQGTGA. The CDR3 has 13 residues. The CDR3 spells CASSNGINQPQHF. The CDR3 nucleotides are TGTGCCAGCAGCAATGGGATCAATCAGCCCCAGCATTTT.

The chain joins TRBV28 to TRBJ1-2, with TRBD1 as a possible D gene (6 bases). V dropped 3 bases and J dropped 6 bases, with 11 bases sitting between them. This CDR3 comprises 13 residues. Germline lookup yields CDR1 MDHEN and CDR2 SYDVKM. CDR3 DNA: TGTGCCAGCAGTTTTGGGACACTAAATGGCTACACCTTC. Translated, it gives CASSFGTLNGYTF.

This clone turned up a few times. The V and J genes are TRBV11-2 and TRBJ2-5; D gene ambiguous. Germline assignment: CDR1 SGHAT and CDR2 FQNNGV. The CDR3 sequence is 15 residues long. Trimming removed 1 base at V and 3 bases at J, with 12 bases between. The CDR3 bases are TGTGCCAGCAGCTTAGGAGCTCTGCCAGAAGAGACCCAGTACTTC. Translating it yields CASSLGALPEETQYF.

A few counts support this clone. CDR3 sequence reads: CASKRGTGELFF. CDR3 coding DNA: TGTGCCAGTAAGAGGGGTACCGGGGAGCTGTTTTTT. The chain links TRBV19 to TRBJ2-2; D assignment may be TRBD1 or TRBD2 (5 bases each). The CDR3 contains 12 residues. Trimming left V 7 bases short and J 5 bases short, with 8 bases between. Germline V lookup: CDR1 LNHDA, CDR2 SQIVND (reference sequence).

CDR3: CASSPRLDAGTGELFF. CDR3 bases: TGTGCCAGCAGTCCTCGATTGGACGCGGGCACCGGGGAGCTGTTTTTT. The chain recombines TRBV25-1 with TRBJ2-2; perhaps TRBD2 as D (5 bases). The length of the CDR3 is 16 residues. V was pared by 5 bases and J by 4 bases, with 17 bases between. The V gene's germline CDR1 is MGHDK and CDR2 SYGVNS.

CDR3 residues: CASSRGLTTGELFF. As DNA, the CDR3 is TGCGCCAGCAGCCGAGGACTTACCACCGGGGAGCTGTTTTTT. This sequence joins TRBV4-1 and TRBJ2-2; maybe TRBD2 (5 bases). CDR1 and CDR2 from the germline V gene are MGHRA and YSYEKL. V lost 4 bases to trimming and J lost 4 bases, with 10 bases between them. The CDR3 loop spans 14 amino acids.